The 31 T cell receptor beta chains given below trace back to one sample, sequenced in a study of PD-L1 blockade in urothelial cancer. Libraries were prepared by immunoSEQ multiplex PCR; TCRdb keeps only in-frame clonotypes and omits some of them. This table holds about 120,000 clones, 80% to 90% found once. Time point given: peripheral blood 6 weeks after treatment start. The specimen was PBMCs, collected around atezolizumab (anti-PD-L1) treatment. The receptors were gathered from a man in his 60s with urothelial cancer.

V is TRBV14 and J is TRBJ2-3; TRBD2 aligns across 10 bases. Germline V CDR1 and CDR2: SGHDN, FVKESK. CDR3 size: 16 residues. With V trimmed by 4 bases and J by 5 bases, 9 bases remained unmatched. The DNA of the CDR3 is TGTGCCAGCAGCCGGCTAACTAGCGGGATCATAGATACGCAGTATTTT. Protein product: CASSRLTSGIIDTQYF.

This chain links TRBV19 with TRBJ1-1; TRBD1 matches 11 bases. CDR3 length: 14 amino acids. Losses at the gene ends were 5 bases for V and 5 bases for J; bases not matched to a gene: 4. Germline lookup yields CDR1 LNHDA and CDR2 SQIVND (reference sequence). This CDR3 is CASSLGQGVTEAFF. The DNA for the CDR3 is TGTGCCAGTAGTTTGGGACAGGGGGTGACTGAAGCTTTCTTT.

The rearrangement uses TRBV7-9 and TRBJ1-5; a possible D gene is TRBD1 (5 bases). Trimming cost V 1 base and J 9 bases, with 13 bases left between them. CDR1 and CDR2 (germline): SEHNR, FQNEAQ (reference sequence). CDR3 size: 14 residues. CDR3: CASSLEGDGRPQHF. The CDR3 region has the DNA TGTGCCAGCAGCTTAGAAGGGGATGGTCGGCCCCAGCATTTT.

The rearrangement links TRBV6-4 to TRBJ2-3; D is uncertain. The V gene's germline CDR1 is MRHNA and CDR2 SNTAGT. V was trimmed by 3 bases and J by 2 bases, leaving 18 bases between them. The CDR3 loop spans 17 amino acids. CDR3 residues: CASSDPLLSINTDTQYF. The CDR3 DNA reads as TGTGCCAGCAGTGATCCTTTACTAAGCATTAACACAGATACGCAGTATTTT.

This chain joins TRBV7-9 and TRBJ2-7; 10 bases are a match to TRBD1. Germline V lookup: CDR1 SEHNR, CDR2 FQNEAQ (reference sequence). J lost 2 bases, V lost 5 bases, and 6 bases had no gene match. This CDR3 region has 15 residues. The DNA of the CDR3 is TGTGCCAGCAGCCCCGGACAGGGGGTTGCCTACGAGCAGTACTTC. It is translated as CASSPGQGVAYEQYF.

This clone was seen just once. The rearrangement uses TRBV6-5 and TRBJ2-2, with 15 nucleotides matching TRBD2. The germline V gene has CDR1 MNHEY and CDR2 SVGAGI. CDR3 length equals 15 residues. J gave up 8 bases and V 5 bases, and 3 bases lay outside the gene matches. CDR3 sequence (DNA): TGTGCCAGCAGTGGACTAGCGGGAGGGCCGGGGGAGCTGTTTTTT. It translates to CASSGLAGGPGELFF.

This chain links TRBV6-4 with TRBJ2-3, with 7 nucleotides matching TRBD2. V trimming: 8 bases; J trimming: 2 bases; junction bases outside the gene matches: 7. CDR1 and CDR2 (germline): MRHNA, SNTAGT. The CDR3 contains 14 residues. The CDR3: CASATSATTDTQYF. The CDR3 nucleotides are TGTGCCAGCGCAACTAGCGCAACCACAGATACGCAGTATTTT.

This clone was picked up one time. This chain uses TRBV20-1 with TRBJ2-3; 7 positions match TRBD2. This CDR3 spans 11 amino acids. J gave up 10 bases and V 1 base, and 2 bases lay outside the gene matches. Germline assignment: CDR1 DFQATT and CDR2 SNEGSKA (reference sequence). This chain's CDR3 is CSARGGGSQYF. The CDR3 region has the DNA TGCAGTGCTAGAGGGGGAGGGTCGCAGTATTTT.

V is TRBV5-6 and J is TRBJ1-3; D is undetermined. Trimming took 1 base from V and 1 from J, leaving 9 bases between them. CDR3 size: 15 residues. The germline V gene has CDR1 SGHDT and CDR2 YYEEEE. The CDR3 loop is CASSLRGRSGNTIYF. CDR3 DNA: TGTGCCAGCAGCTTGCGAGGGAGATCTGGAAACACCATATATTTT.

The J gene is TRBJ2-3, the V gene TRBV11-2; 7 nucleotides agree with TRBD2. Germline loops: CDR1 SGHAT, CDR2 FQNNGV. V dropped 5 bases and J dropped 0; count of bases not matched to a gene: 14. The CDR3 length is 18 residues. The CDR3 reads CASSARPGTTPSTDTQYF. The CDR3, as DNA: TGTGCCAGCAGCGCCCGGCCAGGGACTACTCCTAGCACAGATACGCAGTATTTT.

This clone was seen a handful of times. The chain joins TRBV7-3 to TRBJ2-3; 8 nucleotides agree with TRBD2. Germline V CDR1 and CDR2: SGHTA, FQGTGA. CDR3 size: 14 residues. V dropped 8 bases and J dropped 1; count of bases not matched to a gene: 5. This chain's CDR3 is CASARAGGTDTQYF. For the CDR3, the DNA is TGTGCCAGCGCGAGAGCGGGGGGCACAGATACGCAGTATTTT.

This clone was seen only a few times. The chain joins TRBV6-1 to TRBJ2-3; no firm D call. V lost 7 bases and J lost 0, with 11 bases in between. The CDR3 consists of 14 residues. Germline lookup yields CDR1 MNHNS and CDR2 SASEGT. The CDR3 reads CASKKYSSTDTQYF. Here the CDR3 DNA reads TGTGCCAGCAAGAAGTACTCTAGCACAGATACGCAGTATTTT.

The chain recombines TRBV30 with TRBJ2-5, with a weak D call TRBD2 (6 bases). The CDR3 is 13 amino acids. Germline V gives CDR1 GTSNPN, CDR2 SVGIG (reference sequence). The germline V and J ends were trimmed by 2 bases and 5 bases, with 12 bases remaining between them. DNA of the CDR3: TGTGCCTGGAGTCCGGGGGAGGCGGAGACCCAGTACTTC. Translated, it gives CAWSPGEAETQYF.

V and J are TRBV18 and TRBJ1-6; D is possibly TRBD1 (5 bases). The CDR3 length is 15 residues. The germline CDR1 and CDR2 sequences are KGHSH and LQKENI. Trimming stripped 4 bases from V and 11 bases from J, with 18 bases between. The DNA for the CDR3 is TGTGCCAGCTCACTAAACCGGGGAGGGGATCCACCCCTCCACTTT. Amino acid sequence: CASSLNRGGDPPLHF.

The chain is built from TRBV28 and TRBJ1-5, with TRBD1 identical over 9 bases. Germline-derived CDR1 and CDR2 are MDHEN and SYDVKM. Losses at the gene ends were 2 bases for V and 5 bases for J; bases not matched to a gene: 4. The CDR3 has 15 amino acids. The CDR3: CASSLPGDRDQPQHF. Written as DNA, the CDR3 is TGTGCCAGCAGTTTACCCGGGGACAGGGATCAGCCCCAGCATTTT.

The rearrangement links TRBV28 to TRBJ2-3; TRBD2 agrees at 7 bases. Germline CDR1 and CDR2: MDHEN and SYDVKM. The CDR3 sequence is 14 residues long. Trimming cost V 6 bases and J 2 bases; bases outside gene matches: 5. This chain's CDR3 is CASRAGADTDTQYF. DNA of the CDR3: TGTGCCAGCAGGGCGGGAGCGGACACAGATACGCAGTATTTT. Complete variable domain (other parts from reference TRBV28 and TRBJ2-3): DVKVTQSSRYLVKRTGEKVFLECVQDMDHENMFWYRQDPGLGLRLIYFSYDVKMKEKGDIPEGYSVSREKKERFSLILESASTNQTSMYLCASRAGADTDTQYFGPGTRLTVL.

This chain connects TRBV14 to TRBJ2-1; 10 bases are a match to TRBD2. The CDR3 is made up of 15 amino acids. The germline gives CDR1 SGHDN, CDR2 FVKESK. V trimming: 5 bases; J trimming: 7 bases; junction bases outside the gene matches: 8. This CDR3 is CASSSSGGASNEQFF. In nucleotides, the CDR3 is TGTGCCAGCAGCTCCAGCGGGGGGGCTTCGAATGAGCAGTTCTTC. Full variable domain (outside the CDR3, taken from reference TRBV14 and TRBJ2-1): EAGVTQFPSHSVIEKGQTVTLRCDPISGHDNLYWYRRVMGKEIKFLLHFVKESKQDESGMPNNRFLAERTGGTYSTLKVQPAELEDSGVYFCASSSSGGASNEQFFGPGTRLTVL.

This chain links TRBV1 with TRBJ2-3; TRBD2, as called in the table, went unchecked against the DNA. TRBV1 is a pseudogene. The CDR3 consists of 18 residues. The CDR3 DNA sequence: TGCACCAGCAGCCAAGGAAGGGGACTAGCGGGAGGTTGGGATACGCAGTATTTT. Protein sequence: CTSSQGRGLAGGWDTQYF.

This rearrangement joins TRBV30 to TRBJ2-5; 10 bases fit TRBD1. Germline CDR1 reads GTSNPN; CDR2 reads SVGIG (reference sequence). The CDR3 totals 12 residues. CDR3 in DNA: TGTGCACGAGGACAGGGGGGCGAGACCCAGTACTTC. Encoded protein: CARGQGGETQYF.

CDR3 DNA sequence: TGTGCCAGCAGTTCGGCAGGGGGCCGATGGGAGCAGTACTTC. It specifies CASSSAGGRWEQYF. The chain uses TRBV27 and TRBJ2-7; 8 positions agree with TRBD1. Germline CDR1 and CDR2: MNHEY and SMNVEV (reference sequence). CDR3 length: 14 residues. V lost 4 bases, J lost 7 bases, and 9 bases stayed unmatched.

The V and J genes are TRBV5-1 and TRBJ2-7; 9 bases agree with TRBD2. The CDR3 has 15 amino acids. V lost 2 bases and J lost 0; bases outside the gene matches: 3. Germline lookup yields CDR1 SGHRS and CDR2 YFSETQ. The CDR3 loop reads CASSLLAGSSYEQYF. Here the CDR3 DNA reads TGCGCCAGCAGCTTACTAGCGGGTAGCTCCTACGAGCAGTACTTC.

The chain recombines TRBV21-1 with TRBJ1-4; the table's D call, TRBD1, has no DNA check behind it. TRBV21-1 is a documented pseudogene. The CDR3 has 15 residues. The CDR3 region is CASSKKNRDNEKLFF. CDR3 nucleotides: TGTGCCAGCAGCAAAAAGAACAGGGACAATGAAAAACTGTTTTTT.

This rearrangement joins TRBV28 to TRBJ2-7; 12 bases agree with TRBD1. J was trimmed by 6 bases and V by 5 bases; bases with no gene match: 5. This CDR3 contains 14 residues. The germline CDR1 and CDR2 sequences are MDHEN and SYDVKM. The CDR3: CASSIGGQGAEQYF. For the CDR3, the DNA is TGTGCCAGCAGTATAGGGGGACAGGGGGCCGAGCAGTACTTC.

The chain couples TRBV11-2 to TRBJ2-2; 9 bases line up with TRBD2. This CDR3 has 17 residues. Germline V gives CDR1 SGHAT, CDR2 FQNNGV. V was pared by 2 bases and J by 5 bases, with 9 bases of the junction left unmatched. The CDR3 DNA follows: TGTGCCAGCAGCTTAAAGTGGATAGCGGGAGTTACCGGGGAGCTGTTTTTT. It yields the protein CASSLKWIAGVTGELFF.

CDR3: CASSLRQGAIGYTF. The CDR3 nucleotides are TGTGCCAGCAGTTTACGCCAGGGTGCAATTGGCTACACCTTC. The chain uses TRBV28 and TRBJ1-2; a possible D gene is TRBD1 (5 bases). Germline lookup yields CDR1 MDHEN and CDR2 SYDVKM. This CDR3 contains 14 residues. V was cut by 2 bases and J by 7 bases, with 14 bases left in between.

The rearrangement joins TRBV19 to TRBJ1-2; unclear D gene. Trimming shortened V by 1 base and J by 4 bases, and 7 bases separated the two germline ends. The CDR3 has 13 amino acids. From germline, CDR1 is LNHDA and CDR2 SQIVND (reference sequence). The CDR3 bases are TGTGCCAGTAGTATAGGAGGGATCTATGGCTACACCTTC. As protein: CASSIGGIYGYTF.

The CDR3 is CASSTGLADYEQYF. The CDR3 DNA reads TGTGCCAGCAGCACGGGACTAGCGGACTACGAGCAGTACTTC. The V gene is TRBV9, the J gene TRBJ2-7, with TRBD2 matching over 11 bases. After removal of 4 bases from V and 3 bases from J, the junction contained 3 bases not matched to a gene. The CDR3 has 14 amino acids. Germline V gene sequence: CDR1 SGDLS, CDR2 YYNGEE.

This rearrangement joins TRBV6-5 to TRBJ1-2; unclear D gene. Trimming pared 2 bases from V and 4 bases from J, leaving 8 bases between. Germline assignment: CDR1 MNHEY and CDR2 SVGAGI. The CDR3 consists of 13 residues. CDR3 DNA: TGTGCCAGCAGTTACAGGGAGTCCTATGGCTACACCTTC. Protein product: CASSYRESYGYTF.

This chain connects TRBV19 to TRBJ1-5; D possibly corresponds to TRBD1 (6 bases). Between the trimmed V and J ends, which lost 5 bases and 0 bases, there was a span of 14 bases. Germline V gives CDR1 LNHDA, CDR2 SQIVND (reference sequence). The CDR3 extends over 16 amino acids. The chain's CDR3 is CASSHAGVGSNQPQHF. DNA of the CDR3: TGTGCCAGTAGTCACGCAGGGGTCGGTAGCAATCAGCCCCAGCATTTT.

This clone was observed once. The chain combines TRBV7-9 with TRBJ1-2, with a weak D call TRBD1 (5 bases). Trimming stripped 5 bases from V and 3 bases from J, with 25 bases between. Germline loops: CDR1 SEHNR, CDR2 FQNEAQ (reference sequence). CDR3 length: 18 residues. The CDR3 DNA follows: TGTGCCAGCAGCCCCATAGAGGGGACTTTTCGGGCTGACTATGGCTACACCTTC. Translating gives CASSPIEGTFRADYGYTF. Full variable domain (missing parts from reference TRBV7-9 and TRBJ1-2): DTGVSQNPRHKITKRGQNVTFRCDPISEHNRLYWYRQTLGQGPEFLTYFQNEAQLEKSRLLSDRFSAERPKGSFSTLEIQRTEQGDSAMYLCASSPIEGTFRADYGYTFGSGTRLTVV.

The CDR3 DNA reads TGTGCCAGCACCCTAGGGGGATACAACACCGGGGAGCTGTTTTTT. It codes for CASTLGGYNTGELFF. The rearrangement uses TRBV11-2 and TRBJ2-2; the D gene is possibly TRBD1 (6 bases). The V end was cut by 7 bases, the J end by 2 bases, with 14 bases between. This CDR3 spans 15 amino acids. Looked up from germline, CDR1 is SGHAT and CDR2 is FQNNGV.